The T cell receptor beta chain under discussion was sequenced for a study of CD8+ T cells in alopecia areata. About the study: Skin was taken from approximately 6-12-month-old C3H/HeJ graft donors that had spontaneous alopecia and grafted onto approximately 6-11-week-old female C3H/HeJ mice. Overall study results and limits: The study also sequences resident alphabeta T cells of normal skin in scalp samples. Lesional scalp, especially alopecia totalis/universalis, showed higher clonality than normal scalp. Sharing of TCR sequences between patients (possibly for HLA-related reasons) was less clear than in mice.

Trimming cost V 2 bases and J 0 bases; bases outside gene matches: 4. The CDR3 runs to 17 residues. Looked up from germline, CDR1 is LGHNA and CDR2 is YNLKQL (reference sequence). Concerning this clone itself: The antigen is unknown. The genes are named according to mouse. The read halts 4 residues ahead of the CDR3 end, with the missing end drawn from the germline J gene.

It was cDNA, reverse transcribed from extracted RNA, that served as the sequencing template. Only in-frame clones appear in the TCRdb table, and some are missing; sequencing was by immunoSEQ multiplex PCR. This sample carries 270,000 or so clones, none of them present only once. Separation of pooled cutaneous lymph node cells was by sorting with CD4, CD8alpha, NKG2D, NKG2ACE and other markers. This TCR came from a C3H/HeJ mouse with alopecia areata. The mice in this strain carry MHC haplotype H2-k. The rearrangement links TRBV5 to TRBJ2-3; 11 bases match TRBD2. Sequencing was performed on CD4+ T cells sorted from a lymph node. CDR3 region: CASSQNDWGGSAETLYF. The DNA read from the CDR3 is TGTGCCAGCAGCCAAAATGACTGGGGGGGTAGTGCAGAA.